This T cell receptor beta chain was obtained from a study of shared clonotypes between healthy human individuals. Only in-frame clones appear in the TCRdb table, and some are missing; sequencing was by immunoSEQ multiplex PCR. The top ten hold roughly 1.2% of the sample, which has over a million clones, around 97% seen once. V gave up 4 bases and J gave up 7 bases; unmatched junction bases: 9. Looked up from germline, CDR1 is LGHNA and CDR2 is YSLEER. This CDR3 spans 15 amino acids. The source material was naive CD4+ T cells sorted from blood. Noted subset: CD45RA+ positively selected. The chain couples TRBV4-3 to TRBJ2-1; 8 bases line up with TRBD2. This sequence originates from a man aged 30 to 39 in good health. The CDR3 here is CASSPGTSLSNEQFF. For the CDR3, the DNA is TGCGCCAGCAGCCCCGGGACTAGTTTGAGTAATGAGCAGTTCTTC.